This is a list of T cell receptor beta chains from one sample in a study of T cell repertoires in cytomegalovirus infection. These receptors lack a known antigen. MiXCR, run by TCRdb on the reads, gives a single entry per CDR3 protein. Among approximately 280,000 distinct CDR3 sequences listed, 22% were seen once. This specimen consisted of cultured PBMCs, obtained from culture after CMV antigen stimulation. The receptors were gathered from a human donor in good health (CMV status not recorded). Some clones in this sample may be carry-over from other donors' samples. Both conserved end residues are part of each CDR3.

v_call	j_call	cdr3_aa
TRBV20-1	TRBJ2-2	CSAFPGGTTGELFF
TRBV7-2	TRBJ2-1	CASSPPGLAWNEQFF
TRBV7-2	TRBJ2-2	CASSLRGRELFF
TRBV7-2	TRBJ2-5	CASSLSFSRGQETQYF
TRBV5-4	TRBJ2-5	CASSNLLRDLGETQYF
TRBV7-8	TRBJ2-7	CASSLRPSGDTRYF
TRBV11-2	TRBJ1-1	CASSFSRGTGLNTEAFF
TRBV12-3/TRBV12-4	TRBJ2-7	CASSFKAGSEQYF
TRBV12-3/TRBV12-4	TRBJ1-2	CASSPAGSRYGYTF
TRBV7-2	TRBJ1-6	CASSPGQSISPLHF
TRBV7-2	TRBJ1-5	CASSTQQGQPQHF
TRBV6-1	TRBJ1-1	CASSRKATGGTEAFF
TRBV7-2	TRBJ1-4	CASSSWTEREKLFF
TRBV7-6	TRBJ2-2	CASSPVPGGRSFRLFF
TRBV12-3/TRBV12-4	TRBJ2-5	CASSSGASGRETQYF
TRBV11-3	TRBJ2-1	CASSPLGYEQFF
TRBV19	TRBJ1-2	CASNDRGYGYTF
TRBV7-2	TRBJ2-5	CASSLQEQETQYF
TRBV28	TRBJ2-7	CASSLWGVSYEQYF
TRBV19	TRBJ2-5	CASSGRDETQYF
TRBV12-3/TRBV12-4	TRBJ1-1	CASSFNFAYEAFF
TRBV7-9	TRBJ1-1	CASSLGRQTKEAFF
TRBV7-3	TRBJ1-1	CASSTGPDTEAFF
TRBV19	TRBJ2-2	CASSIALSRGLYTGVLFF
TRBV7-2	TRBJ1-6	CASSLVGSPLHF
TRBV10-3	TRBJ1-2	CAISGSSQRYGYTF
TRBV10-3	TRBJ1-1	CAISGLGQSRTEAFF
TRBV19	TRBJ2-1	CASREGGRGEQFF
TRBV6-2/TRBV6-3	TRBJ1-1	CASSSPARMNTEAFF
TRBV7-2	TRBJ2-1	CASSLTYNNEQFF
TRBV20-1	TRBJ2-2	CSAIGTRTNGELFF
TRBV29-1	TRBJ2-7	CSVSDRGLAEQYF
TRBV6-1	TRBJ2-1	CASSGTSGRAPGDEQFF
TRBV11-3	TRBJ2-2	CASRMSGELFF
TRBV7-9	TRBJ1-1	CASSFTESGEGRTEAFF
TRBV7-9	TRBJ1-2	CASSFTTGALGYTF
TRBV2	TRBJ1-1	CASSVGSNLHTEAFF
TRBV28	TRBJ2-7	CASKPGTSGYEQYF
TRBV19	TRBJ1-5	CASSIIGGGNQPQHF